This TCR beta chain originates from a study of T-cell memory formation after mild COVID-19. TCRdb analysed the 5' RACE reads with MiXCR anew, one entry per CDR3 protein. In the table there are 110,000 or so distinct CDR3 sequences, about a fifth of which are singletons. The germline V gene has CDR1 MNHEY and CDR2 SVGEGT. The CDR3 is made up of 13 amino acids. V shed 2 bases and J shed 8 bases, with 10 bases lying between them. This clonotype was seen ten or more times. This clonotype originated in a man aged 18 to 35 who had mild COVID-19 (a few samples of this study predate the infection). Cell type and time point are not known. The sequencing input was PBMCs or a T cell subset sorted from them (not recorded which). The J gene is TRBJ2-1, the V gene TRBV6-2 or TRBV6-3; D is undetermined. This CDR3 reads CASSYAQRYEQFF. CDR3 DNA sequence: TGTGCCAGCAGTTACGCGCAAAGGTATGAGCAGTTCTTC.